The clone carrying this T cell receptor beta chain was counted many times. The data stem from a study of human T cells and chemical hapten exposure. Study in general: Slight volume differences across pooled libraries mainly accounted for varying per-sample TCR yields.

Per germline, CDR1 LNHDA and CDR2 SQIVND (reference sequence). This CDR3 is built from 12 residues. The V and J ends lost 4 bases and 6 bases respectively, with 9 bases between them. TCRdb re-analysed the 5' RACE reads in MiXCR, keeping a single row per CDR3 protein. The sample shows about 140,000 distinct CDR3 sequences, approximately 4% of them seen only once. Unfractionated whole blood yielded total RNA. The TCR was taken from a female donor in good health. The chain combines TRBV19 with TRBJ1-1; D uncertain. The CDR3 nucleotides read TGTGCCAGTAGTAAGTACTCAGCTGAAGCTTTCTTT. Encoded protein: CASSKYSAEAFF.